This T cell receptor beta chain was sequenced in a study of spatial heterogeneity in lung cancer. Study results and limitations: How many expanded intratumoral alpha and beta TCRs were present tracked the tumor mutation count, which was a count of nonsynonymous mutations.

This clonotype was counted ten times or more. Its cognate antigen is unknown. Time point given: sample taken at primary tumor resection. One entry per CDR3 protein, called by TCRdb with MiXCR from the 5' RACE reads. The sample holds approximately 12,000 distinct CDR3 sequences, about an eighth seen once. This material consisted of lung tumor tissue, taken at surgery. This sequence was found in a female donor with early-stage non-small cell lung cancer.

The chain's CDR3 is CASKGSFTEQYF. Here the CDR3 DNA reads TGTGCCAGCAAAGGTAGTTTCACCGAGCAGTACTTC. The V and J genes are TRBV6-1 and TRBJ2-7, with D unclear. Germline CDR1 is MNHNS and CDR2 is SASEGT. Trimming took off 7 bases at V and 6 bases at J, with 13 bases between the two ends. This CDR3 comprises 12 residues.